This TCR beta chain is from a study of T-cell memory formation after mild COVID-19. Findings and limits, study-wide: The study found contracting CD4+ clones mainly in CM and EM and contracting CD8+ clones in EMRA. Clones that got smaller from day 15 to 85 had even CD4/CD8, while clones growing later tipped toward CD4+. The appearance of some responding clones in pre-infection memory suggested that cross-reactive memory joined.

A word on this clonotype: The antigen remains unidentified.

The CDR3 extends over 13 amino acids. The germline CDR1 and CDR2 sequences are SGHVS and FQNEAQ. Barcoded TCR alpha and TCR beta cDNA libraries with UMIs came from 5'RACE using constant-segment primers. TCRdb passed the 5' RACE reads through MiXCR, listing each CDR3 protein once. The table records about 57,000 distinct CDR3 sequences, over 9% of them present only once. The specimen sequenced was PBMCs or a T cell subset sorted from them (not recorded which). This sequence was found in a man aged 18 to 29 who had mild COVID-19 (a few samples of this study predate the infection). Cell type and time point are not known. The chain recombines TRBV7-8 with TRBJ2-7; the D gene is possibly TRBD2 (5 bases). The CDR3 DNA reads TGTGCCAGAAGCTTAGGACTTACCTACGAGCAGTACGTC. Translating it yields CARSLGLTYEQYV.